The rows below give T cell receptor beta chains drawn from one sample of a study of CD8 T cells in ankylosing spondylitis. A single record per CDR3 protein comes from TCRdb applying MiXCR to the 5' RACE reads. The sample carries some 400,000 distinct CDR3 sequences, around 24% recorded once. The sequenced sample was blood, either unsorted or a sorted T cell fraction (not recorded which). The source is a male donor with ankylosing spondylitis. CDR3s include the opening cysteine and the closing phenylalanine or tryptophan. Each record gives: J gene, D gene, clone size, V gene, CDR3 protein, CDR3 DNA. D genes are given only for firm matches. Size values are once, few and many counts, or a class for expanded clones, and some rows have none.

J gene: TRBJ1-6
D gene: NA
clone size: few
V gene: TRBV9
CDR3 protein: CASSVMVEVRRSPLHF
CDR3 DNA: TGTGCCAGCAGCGTAATGGTGGAGGTTCGCCGTTCACCCCTCCACTTT

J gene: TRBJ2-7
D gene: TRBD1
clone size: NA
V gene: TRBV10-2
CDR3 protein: CATTPGQGLEQYF
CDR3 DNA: TGCGCCACAACACCGGGACAGGGGCTTGAGCAGTACTTC

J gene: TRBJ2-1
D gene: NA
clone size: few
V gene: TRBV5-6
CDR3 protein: CASSLVSEQFF
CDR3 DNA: TGTGCCAGCAGCTTGGTTTCGGAGCAGTTCTTC

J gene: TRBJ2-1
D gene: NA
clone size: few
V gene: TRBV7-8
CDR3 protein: CASSLLGGVYNEQFF
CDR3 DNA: TGTGCCAGCAGCTTGCTTGGGGGAGTTTACAATGAGCAGTTCTTC

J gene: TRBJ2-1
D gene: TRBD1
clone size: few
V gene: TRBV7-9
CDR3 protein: CASSPAGQGGRNEQFF
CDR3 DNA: TGTGCCAGCAGCCCCGCGGGACAGGGGGGGAGAAATGAGCAGTTCTTC

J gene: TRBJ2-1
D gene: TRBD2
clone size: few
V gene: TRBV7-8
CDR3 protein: CASSYERGNPPYNEQFF
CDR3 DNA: TGTGCCAGCAGCTATGAGCGGGGAAATCCTCCCTACAATGAGCAGTTCTTC

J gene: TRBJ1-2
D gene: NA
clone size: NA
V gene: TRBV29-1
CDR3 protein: CSVFFSGGAYGYTF
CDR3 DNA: TGCAGCGTTTTTTTTTCCGGCGGGGCCTATGGCTACACCTTC

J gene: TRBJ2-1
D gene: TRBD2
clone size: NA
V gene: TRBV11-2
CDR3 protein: CASSLDIAGGSDEQFF
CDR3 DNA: TGTGCCAGCAGCTTAGATATAGCGGGAGGTAGTGATGAGCAGTTCTTC

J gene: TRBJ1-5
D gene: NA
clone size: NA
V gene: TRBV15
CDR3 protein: CATSRAGYSNQPQHF
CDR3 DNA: TGTGCCACCAGCAGAGCGGGATATAGCAATCAGCCCCAGCATTTT

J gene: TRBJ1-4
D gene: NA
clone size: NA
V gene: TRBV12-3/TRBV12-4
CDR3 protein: CASSFNWDPTNEKLFF
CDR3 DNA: TGTGCCAGCAGTTTCAATTGGGATCCAACTAATGAAAAACTGTTTTTT

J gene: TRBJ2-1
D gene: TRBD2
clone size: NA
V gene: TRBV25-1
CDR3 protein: CASSATSEDYNEQFF
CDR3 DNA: TGTGCCAGCAGTGCGACTAGCGAAGATTACAATGAGCAGTTCTTC

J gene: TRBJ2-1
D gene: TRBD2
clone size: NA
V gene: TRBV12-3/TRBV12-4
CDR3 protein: CASSPLGLNNEQFF
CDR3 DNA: TGTGCCAGCAGCCCGCTGGGACTAAACAATGAGCAGTTCTTC

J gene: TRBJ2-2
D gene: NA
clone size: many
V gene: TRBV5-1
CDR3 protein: CASRGTSNTGELFF
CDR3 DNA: TGCGCCAGCAGGGGGACATCGAACACCGGGGAGCTGTTTTTT

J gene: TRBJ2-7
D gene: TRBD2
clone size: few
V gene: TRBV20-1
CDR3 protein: CSARDRLAGAREQYF
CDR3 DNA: TGCAGTGCTAGGGACCGACTAGCGGGGGCTCGGGAGCAGTACTTC

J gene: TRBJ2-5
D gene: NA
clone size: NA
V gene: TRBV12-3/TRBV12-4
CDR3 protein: CASSFGHQETQYF
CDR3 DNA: TGTGCCAGCAGTTTTGGCCACCAAGAGACCCAGTACTTC

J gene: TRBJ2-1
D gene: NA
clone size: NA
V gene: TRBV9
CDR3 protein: CASSAQGYEQFF
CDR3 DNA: TGTGCCAGCAGCGCGCAGGGTTATGAGCAGTTCTTC

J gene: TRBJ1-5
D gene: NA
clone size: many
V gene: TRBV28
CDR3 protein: CASNSPLRNQPQHF
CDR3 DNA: TGTGCCAGCAACTCCCCCCTAAGGAATCAGCCCCAGCATTTT

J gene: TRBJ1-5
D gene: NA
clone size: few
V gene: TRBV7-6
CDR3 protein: CASSLGRGIVQPQHF
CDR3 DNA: TGTGCCAGCAGCTTAGGACGGGGGATTGTGCAGCCCCAGCATTTT

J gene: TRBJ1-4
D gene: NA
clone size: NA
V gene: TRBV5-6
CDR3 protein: CASSSIRENEKLFF
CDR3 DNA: TGTGCCAGCAGCTCCATCCGCGAAAATGAAAAACTGTTTTTT

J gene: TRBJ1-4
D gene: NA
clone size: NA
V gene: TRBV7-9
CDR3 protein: CASSVGTGGYEKLFF
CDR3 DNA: TGTGCCAGCAGCGTAGGGACGGGGGGCTATGAAAAACTGTTTTTT

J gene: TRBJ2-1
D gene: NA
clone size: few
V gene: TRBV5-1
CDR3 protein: CASSSEARAGNHEQFF
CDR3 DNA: TGCGCCAGCAGCTCGGAGGCGAGGGCAGGGAACCATGAGCAGTTCTTC

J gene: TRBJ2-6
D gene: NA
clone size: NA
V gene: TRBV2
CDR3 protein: CASARPSSGANVLTF
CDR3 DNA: TGTGCCAGCGCCCGCCCCAGCTCTGGGGCCAACGTCCTGACTTTC

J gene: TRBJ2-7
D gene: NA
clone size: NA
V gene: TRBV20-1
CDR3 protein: CSARYPGLQGGQLEQYF
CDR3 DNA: TGCAGTGCTAGATATCCAGGGTTGCAGGGTGGCCAGTTAGAGCAGTACTTC

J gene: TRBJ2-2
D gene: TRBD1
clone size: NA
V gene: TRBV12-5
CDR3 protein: CASGGQGTGELFF
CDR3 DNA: TGTGCTAGCGGGGGACAGGGAACCGGGGAGCTGTTTTTT

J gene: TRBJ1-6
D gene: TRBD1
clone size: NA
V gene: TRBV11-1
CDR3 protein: CASSLGRRQGRNGNSPLHF
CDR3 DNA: TGTGCCAGCAGCTTAGGGAGGAGACAGGGGAGGAATGGTAATTCACCCCTCCACTTT

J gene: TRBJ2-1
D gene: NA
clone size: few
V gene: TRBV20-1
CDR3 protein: CSARLGDEQFF
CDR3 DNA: TGCAGTGCTAGATTGGGGGACGAGCAGTTCTTC

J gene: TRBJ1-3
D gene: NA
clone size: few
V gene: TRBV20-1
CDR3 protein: CSARVAPGNTIYF
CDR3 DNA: TGCAGTGCTAGAGTAGCGCCCGGAAACACCATATATTTT

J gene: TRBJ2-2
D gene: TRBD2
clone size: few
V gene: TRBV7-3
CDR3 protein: CASSLGTTRTGELFF
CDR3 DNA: TGTGCCAGCAGCTTAGGGACTACAAGGACCGGGGAGCTGTTTTTT

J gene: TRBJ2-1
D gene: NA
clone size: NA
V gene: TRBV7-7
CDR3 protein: CASSLDTNNEQFF
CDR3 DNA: TGTGCCAGCAGCTTAGATACGAACAATGAGCAGTTCTTC

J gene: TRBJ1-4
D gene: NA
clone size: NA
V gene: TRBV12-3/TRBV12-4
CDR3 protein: CASGVSASNEKLFF
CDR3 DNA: TGTGCCAGCGGAGTATCGGCCTCTAATGAAAAACTGTTTTTT

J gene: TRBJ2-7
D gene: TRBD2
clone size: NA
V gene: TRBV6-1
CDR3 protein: CASSGRETGLAGLEQYF
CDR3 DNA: TGTGCCAGCAGTGGACGGGAAACTGGACTAGCGGGCCTGGAGCAGTACTTC

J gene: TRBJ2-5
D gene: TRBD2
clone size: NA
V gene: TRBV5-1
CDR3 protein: CASSFSGRPQETQYF
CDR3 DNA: TGCGCCAGCAGCTTCAGCGGGAGGCCCCAAGAGACCCAGTACTTC

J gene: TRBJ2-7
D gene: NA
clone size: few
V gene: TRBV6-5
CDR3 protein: CASSYRGSPEYF
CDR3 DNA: TGTGCCAGCAGTTATCGCGGGTCCCCCGAGTACTTC

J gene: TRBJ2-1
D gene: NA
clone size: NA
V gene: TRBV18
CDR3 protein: CASSSGQGTRNEQFF
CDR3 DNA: TGTGCCAGCTCCTCGGGGCAGGGCACCCGAAATGAGCAGTTCTTC

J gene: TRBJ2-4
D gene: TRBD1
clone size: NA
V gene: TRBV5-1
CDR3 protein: CASSLDRDFGQRGYIQYF
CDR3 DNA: TGCGCCAGCAGCTTAGACAGGGATTTTGGTCAACGTGGATACATTCAGTACTTC

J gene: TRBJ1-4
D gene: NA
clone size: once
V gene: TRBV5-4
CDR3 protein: CASSWGGEKLFF
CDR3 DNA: TGTGCCAGCAGCTGGGGGGGGGAAAAACTGTTTTTT

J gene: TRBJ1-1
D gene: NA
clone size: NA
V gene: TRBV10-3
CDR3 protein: CAISAERVRTEAFF
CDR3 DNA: TGTGCCATCAGTGCGGAGAGGGTAAGGACTGAAGCTTTCTTT

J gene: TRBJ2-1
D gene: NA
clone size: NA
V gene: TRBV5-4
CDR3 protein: CASSLDISKSHNEQFF
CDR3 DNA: TGTGCCAGCAGCTTGGATATAAGTAAATCCCACAATGAGCAGTTCTTC

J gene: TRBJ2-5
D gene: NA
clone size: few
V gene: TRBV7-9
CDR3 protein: CASSYSPGRETQYF
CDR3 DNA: TGTGCCAGCAGCTACTCCCCAGGGAGAGAGACCCAGTACTTC

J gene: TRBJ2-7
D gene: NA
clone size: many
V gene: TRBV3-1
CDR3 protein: CASSRDGTSYEQYF
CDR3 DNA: TGTGCCAGCAGCCGAGACGGGACCTCCTACGAGCAGTACTTC

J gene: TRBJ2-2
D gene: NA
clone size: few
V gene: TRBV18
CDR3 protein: CASSPQGVMTGELFF
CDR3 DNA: TGTGCCAGCTCACCACAGGGGGTGATGACCGGGGAGCTGTTTTTT

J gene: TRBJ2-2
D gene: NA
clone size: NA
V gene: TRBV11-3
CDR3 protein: CASSLKRVGHTGELFF
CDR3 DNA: TGTGCCAGCAGCTTGAAGCGAGTGGGACACACCGGGGAGCTGTTTTTT

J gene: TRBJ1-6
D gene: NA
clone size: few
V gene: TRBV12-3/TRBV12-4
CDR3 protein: CASSQTVYYNSPLHF
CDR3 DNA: TGTGCCAGCAGTCAGACAGTTTACTATAATTCACCCCTCCACTTT

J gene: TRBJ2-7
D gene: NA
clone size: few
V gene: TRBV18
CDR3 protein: CASSPEDGSYEQYF
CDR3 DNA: TGTGCCAGCTCACCAGAGGACGGCTCCTACGAGCAGTACTTC